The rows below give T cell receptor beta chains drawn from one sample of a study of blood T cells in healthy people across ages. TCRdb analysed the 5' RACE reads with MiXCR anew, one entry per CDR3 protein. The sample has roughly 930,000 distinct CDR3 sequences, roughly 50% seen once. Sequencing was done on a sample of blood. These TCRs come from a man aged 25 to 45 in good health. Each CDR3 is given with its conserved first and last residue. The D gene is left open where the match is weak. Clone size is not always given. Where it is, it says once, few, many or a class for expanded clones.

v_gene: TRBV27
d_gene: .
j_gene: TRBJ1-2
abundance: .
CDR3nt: TGTGCCAGCAGTTCGTACCTCAACTATGGCTACACCTTC
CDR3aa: CASSSYLNYGYTF

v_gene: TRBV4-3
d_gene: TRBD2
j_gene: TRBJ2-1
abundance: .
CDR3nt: TGCGCCAGCAGCCACCTCGGGGGGGCGGGAAATGAGCAGTTCTTC
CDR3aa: CASSHLGGAGNEQFF

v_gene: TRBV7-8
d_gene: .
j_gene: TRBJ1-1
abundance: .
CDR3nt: TGTGCCAGCAGCTCACGACCCCCTCGAGCTTTCTTT
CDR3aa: CASSSRPPRAFF

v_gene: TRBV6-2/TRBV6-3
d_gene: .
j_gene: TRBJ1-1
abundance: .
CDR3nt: TGTGCCATCCAGACAGGGAACACTGAAGCTTTCTTT
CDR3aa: CAIQTGNTEAFF

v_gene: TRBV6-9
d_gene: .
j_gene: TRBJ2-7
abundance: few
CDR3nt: TGTGCCAGCAGTTATTCGCTGGATCCCTACGAGCAGTACTTC
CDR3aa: CASSYSLDPYEQYF

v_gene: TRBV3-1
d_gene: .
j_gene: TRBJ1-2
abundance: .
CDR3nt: TGTGCCAGCAGCCAAATAGGTGGCCAGGGCGCCGGCTACACCTTC
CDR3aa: CASSQIGGQGAGYTF

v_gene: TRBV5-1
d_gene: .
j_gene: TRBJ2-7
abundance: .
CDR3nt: TGCGCCAGCAGCTTGGGACCCCCTGTCCACGAGCAGTACTTC
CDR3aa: CASSLGPPVHEQYF

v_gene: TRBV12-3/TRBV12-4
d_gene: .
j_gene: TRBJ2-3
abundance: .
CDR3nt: TGTGCCAGCAGCCGGACTGTAGATACGCAGTATTTT
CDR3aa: CASSRTVDTQYF

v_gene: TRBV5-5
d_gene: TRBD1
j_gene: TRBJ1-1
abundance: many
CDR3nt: TGTGCCAGCAGCCTCCGACAGGGGAACACTGAAGCTTTCTTT
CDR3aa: CASSLRQGNTEAFF

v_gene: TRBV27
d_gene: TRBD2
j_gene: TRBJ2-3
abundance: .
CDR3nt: TGTGCCAGCAGTCGGACTAGCGGGGGGACTTATGGAACAGATACGCAGTATTTT
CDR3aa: CASSRTSGGTYGTDTQYF

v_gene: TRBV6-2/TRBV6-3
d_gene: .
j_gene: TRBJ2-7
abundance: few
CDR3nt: TGTGCCAGCACGGGACTGGAATCCTACGAGCAGTACTTC
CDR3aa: CASTGLESYEQYF

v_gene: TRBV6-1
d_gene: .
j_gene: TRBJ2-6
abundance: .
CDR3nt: TGTGCCAGCACCCGGGACTTTTTAAGCTCTGGGGCCAACGTCCTGACTTTC
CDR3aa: CASTRDFLSSGANVLTF

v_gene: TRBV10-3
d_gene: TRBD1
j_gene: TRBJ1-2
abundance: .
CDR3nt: TGTGCCATCAGCACGGGACAGGGGGCGCTTGGCTACACCTTC
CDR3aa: CAISTGQGALGYTF

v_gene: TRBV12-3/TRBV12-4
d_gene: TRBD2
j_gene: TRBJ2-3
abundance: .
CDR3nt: TGTGCCAGCAGTTTAAGTACTGGTCTGAGCGGGGGAACAGATACGCAGTATTTT
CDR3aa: CASSLSTGLSGGTDTQYF

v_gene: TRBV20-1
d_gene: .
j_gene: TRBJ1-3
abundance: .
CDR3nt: TGCAGTGCGCCGACATTTTCTGGAAACACCATATATTTT
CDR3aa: CSAPTFSGNTIYF

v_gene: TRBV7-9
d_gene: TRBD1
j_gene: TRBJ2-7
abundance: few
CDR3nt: TGTGCCAGCAGCCCCAACATACCGGGACAGGGGTCCTACGAGCAGTACTTC
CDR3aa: CASSPNIPGQGSYEQYF

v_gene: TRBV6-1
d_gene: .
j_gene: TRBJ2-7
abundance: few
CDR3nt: TGTGCCAGCAGTGAAGGGGGGGCCCCCTACGAGCAGTACTTC
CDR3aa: CASSEGGAPYEQYF

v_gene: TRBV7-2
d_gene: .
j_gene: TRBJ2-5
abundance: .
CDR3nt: TGTGCCAGCAGCTTAGGGGGGGGGCACCAAGAGACCCAGTACTTC
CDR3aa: CASSLGGGHQETQYF

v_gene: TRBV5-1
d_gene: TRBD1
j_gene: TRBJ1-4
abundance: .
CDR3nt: TGCGCCAGCAGCCTACGGACAGGGCAGGATGAAAAACTGTTTTTT
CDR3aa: CASSLRTGQDEKLFF

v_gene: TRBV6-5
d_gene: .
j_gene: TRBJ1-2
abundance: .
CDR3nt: TGTGCCAGCAGTTACTCTGTGGGCGCGTCCGGGATCTATGGCTACACCTTC
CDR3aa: CASSYSVGASGIYGYTF

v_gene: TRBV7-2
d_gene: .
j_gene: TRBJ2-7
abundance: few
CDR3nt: TGTGCCAGCAGCTTCGAACCCCAGCGCGACGAGCAGTACTTC
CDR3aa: CASSFEPQRDEQYF